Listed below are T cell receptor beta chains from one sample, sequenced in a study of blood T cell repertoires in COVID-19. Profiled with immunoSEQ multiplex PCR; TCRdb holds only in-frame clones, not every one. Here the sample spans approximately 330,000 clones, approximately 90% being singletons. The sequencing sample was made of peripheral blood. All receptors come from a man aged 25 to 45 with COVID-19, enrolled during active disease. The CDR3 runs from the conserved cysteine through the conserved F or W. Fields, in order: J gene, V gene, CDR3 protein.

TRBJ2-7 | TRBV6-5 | CASSYSGQGGHEQYF
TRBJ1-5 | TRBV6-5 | CASSYDRAGNQPQHF
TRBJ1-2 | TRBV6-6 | CASSVPPGQGDGYTF
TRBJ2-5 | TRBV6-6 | CASSYPVEGETQYF
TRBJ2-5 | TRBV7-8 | CASSFLAGGGETQYF
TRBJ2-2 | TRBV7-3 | CASSPGQGTGELFF
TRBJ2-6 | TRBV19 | CASSARRDSLSGANVLTF
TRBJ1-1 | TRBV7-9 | CASSLEGGTEAFF
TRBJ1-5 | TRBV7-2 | CASSLGYRGQPQHF
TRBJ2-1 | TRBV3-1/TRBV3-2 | CASSQGLAYNEQFF
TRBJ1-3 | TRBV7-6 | CASSLLRDYSGNTIYF
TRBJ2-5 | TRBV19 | CASSISDNQETQYF
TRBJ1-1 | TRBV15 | CATSRRGMAEAFF
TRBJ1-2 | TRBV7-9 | CASSLLGEGYGYTF
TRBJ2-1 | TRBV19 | CASSVSYNEQFF
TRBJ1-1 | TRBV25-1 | CASSESGYLDTEAFF
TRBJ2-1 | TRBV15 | CATSRYTGVGGEQFF
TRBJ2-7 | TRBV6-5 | CASTAGLSSSYEQYF
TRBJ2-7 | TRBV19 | CASSPTGGTSYEQYF
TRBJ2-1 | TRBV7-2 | CASSSTPGLAGFF
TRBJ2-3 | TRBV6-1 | CASSETPGTNTQYF
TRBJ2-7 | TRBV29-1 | CSVEDPRSGHPLYEQYF
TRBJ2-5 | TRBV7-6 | CASSLEMLSGTQYF
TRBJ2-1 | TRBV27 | CASSLTGGNEQFF
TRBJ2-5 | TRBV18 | CASSVLRDSKETQYF